These 31 T cell receptor beta chains were all obtained from the same sample, sequenced in a study of blood T cell repertoires in COVID-19. Assay: immunoSEQ multiplex PCR; the TCRdb copy retains only in-frame clones and omits some. The sample yields more than 150,000 clones, roughly 81% seen once. Material for sequencing was peripheral blood. Source of these receptors: a woman over 75 with COVID-19, enrolled during active disease.

CDR3 region: CASRRDRLTYEQYF. The CDR3 bases are TGTGCCAGCCGCCGGGACAGGCTTACCTACGAGCAGTACTTC. The V and J genes are TRBV2 and TRBJ2-7; 8 bases are shared with TRBD1. Per germline, CDR1 SNHLY and CDR2 FYNNEI. The CDR3 has 14 residues. The J segment lost 2 bases and the V segment lost 8 bases, leaving 8 bases of the junction unmatched.

This sequence joins TRBV6-2 or TRBV6-3 and TRBJ2-7, with a possible D match to TRBD2 (6 bases). With 2 bases removed from V and 3 bases from J, the gap between germline ends came to 14 bases. Germline V CDR1 and CDR2: MNHEY, SVGEGT. The CDR3 loop spans 15 amino acids. As DNA, the CDR3 is TGTGCCAGCAGTTACCCGCCCGGGGGAATCTACGAGCAGTACTTC. Amino acids: CASSYPPGGIYEQYF.

The chain employs TRBV7-9 and TRBJ2-3; D is perhaps TRBD1 (5 bases). The CDR3 is 13 amino acids. From germline, CDR1 is SEHNR and CDR2 FQNEAQ (reference sequence). Deletions cut 2 bases from V and 3 bases from J, with 6 bases between. Here the CDR3 reads CASSLQGTDTQYF. In DNA form, the CDR3 reads TGTGCCAGCAGCTTACAGGGTACAGATACGCAGTATTTT.

This clone was counted a single time. The V gene is TRBV18, the J gene TRBJ2-5, with 9 bases aligning to TRBD1. V shed 2 bases, J shed 5 bases, and the junction held 3 bases outside the gene matches. Germline-derived CDR1 and CDR2 are KGHSH and LQKENI. This CDR3 contains 14 residues. The CDR3 reads CASSPGQGRETQYF. CDR3 in DNA: TGTGCCAGCTCACCAGGACAGGGGCGCGAGACCCAGTACTTC.

The V and J genes are TRBV6-1 and TRBJ1-4; D call uncertain. V was clipped by 1 base and J by 8 bases, with 14 bases between them. CDR1 is MNHNS and CDR2 is SASEGT in the germline V gene. The length of the CDR3 is 15 residues. CDR3 nucleotides: TGTGCCAGCAGTGAAGGTTTGCAGGATTGGGAAAAACTGTTTTTT. Translated: CASSEGLQDWEKLFF.

This clone has only one observation. V usage is TRBV5-1 and J usage is TRBJ2-3; 7 nucleotides agree with TRBD1. Germline CDR1 SGHRS, CDR2 YFSETQ. The CDR3 contains 15 residues. V shed 0 bases and J 0 bases; nucleotides not matched to a gene: 1. The CDR3 loop reads CASSLAGQSTDTQYF. In nucleotides, the CDR3 is TGCGCCAGCAGCTTGGCGGGACAGAGCACAGATACGCAGTATTTT.

This clone occurred a few times. The chain links TRBV19 to TRBJ2-1, with 11 bases that match TRBD2. The CDR3 runs to 16 residues. CDR1 is LNHDA and CDR2 is SQIVND in the germline V gene (reference sequence). V lost 7 bases and J lost 5; bases outside the gene matches: 10. CDR3 nucleotides: TGTGCCAGTATGGTGAGACTAGCGGGGATGGACAATGAGCAGTTCTTC. It specifies CASMVRLAGMDNEQFF.

CDR3 coding DNA: TGTGCCAGCAGCCCGGACAGGGGTCGGTATGGCTACACCTTC. Translating it yields CASSPDRGRYGYTF. The V and J genes are TRBV7-2 and TRBJ1-2; 9 bases are a match to TRBD1. The CDR3 contains 14 residues. Germline assignment: CDR1 SGHTA and CDR2 FQGNSA. V lost 5 bases to trimming and J lost 5 bases; unmatched junction nucleotides: 6.

This clone was seen a few times. This chain uses TRBV15 with TRBJ2-5; the D is unclear. This CDR3 has 15 amino acids. The V end was cut by 0 bases, the J end by 4 bases, with 12 bases between. Germline values: CDR1 LNHNV, CDR2 YYDKDF (reference sequence). For the CDR3, the DNA is TGTGCCACCAGCAGAGAGGCTTTCAACCTAGAGACCCAGTACTTC. Translating it yields CATSREAFNLETQYF.

The chain has TRBV5-1 and TRBJ2-1, with 13 bases lining up with TRBD2. Germline CDR1 reads SGHRS; CDR2 reads YFSETQ. Trimming cost V 4 bases and J 4 bases; bases outside gene matches: 14. This CDR3 is built from 19 residues. Written as DNA, the CDR3 is TGCGCCAGCAGCGTGTGGGGAGGCCAGGGACTAGCGGGATACAATGAGCAGTTCTTC. This encodes CASSVWGGQGLAGYNEQFF.

The rearrangement joins TRBV7-8 to TRBJ1-1, with 9 bases matching TRBD1. V shed 1 base, J shed 1 base, and the junction held 10 bases outside the gene matches. This CDR3 is built from 18 residues. The germline gives CDR1 SGHVS, CDR2 FQNEAQ. The CDR3 sequence is CASSLDSRQGVSNTEAFF. The DNA of the CDR3 is TGTGCCAGCAGCTTAGACAGTAGACAGGGGGTTTCGAACACTGAAGCTTTCTTT. The full variable domain, with the rest looked up from reference TRBV7-8 and TRBJ1-1, is GAGVSQSPRYKVAKRGQDVALRCDPISGHVSLFWYQQALGQGPEFLTYFQNEAQLDKSGLPSDRFFAERPEGSVSTLKIQRTQQEDSAVYLCASSLDSRQGVSNTEAFFGQGTRLTVV.

This chain joins TRBV4-3 and TRBJ2-6, with 12 bases identical to TRBD2. This CDR3 has 18 amino acids. V lost 5 bases and J lost 1; bases outside the gene matches: 6. Germline V gene sequence: CDR1 LGHNA, CDR2 YSLEER. CDR3 coding DNA: TGCGCCAGCAGCAAACAGACTAGCGGGGGTTCTGGGGCCAACGTCCTGACTTTC. Translated: CASSKQTSGGSGANVLTF.

The genes are TRBV6-5 and TRBJ2-1; D gene unclear. Trimming removed 2 bases from V and 0 bases from J, with 8 bases in between. The CDR3 extends over 15 amino acids. Looked up from germline, CDR1 is MNHEY and CDR2 is SVGAGI. The CDR3 DNA reads TGTGCCAGCAGTTACGACTTGAGCTCCTACAATGAGCAGTTCTTC. This sequence encodes CASSYDLSSYNEQFF.

This clone occurred a few times. The chain couples TRBV7-6 to TRBJ1-1; 7 bases agree with TRBD1. This CDR3 contains 15 residues. Germline assignment: CDR1 SGHVS and CDR2 FNYEAQ. Germline trimming cut 5 bases from V and 1 base from J; bases unmatched to any gene: 7. The CDR3 DNA reads as TGTGCCAGCAGCCCGAGCTGGACAGGGAACACTGAAGCTTTCTTT. It specifies CASSPSWTGNTEAFF.

The V and J genes are TRBV19 and TRBJ1-2, with no clear D. CDR3 size: 13 residues. The V end lost 7 bases, the J end lost 7 bases, and 16 bases lay between the germline ends. Germline V gene lookup returns CDR1 LNHDA and CDR2 SQIVND (reference sequence). CDR3 bases: TGTGCCAGTAACCCCCAAGTCGGTTTTGGCTACACCTTC. It encodes CASNPQVGFGYTF.

The chain has TRBV5-1 and TRBJ2-1, with a weak D call TRBD2 (5 bases). CDR3 length: 14 residues. V was trimmed by 4 bases and J by 9 bases, leaving 17 bases between them. Germline V lookup: CDR1 SGHRS, CDR2 YFSETQ. The CDR3 nucleotides read TGCGCCAGCAGCGTTTCGCCCACTAGTTCTGAGCAGTTCTTC. Its translation is CASSVSPTSSEQFF.

This clone has just one count. The chain combines TRBV7-9 with TRBJ2-5; D is undetermined. Germline V gene data show CDR1 as SEHNR and CDR2 as FQNEAQ (reference sequence). This CDR3 region has 17 residues. V was pared by 2 bases and J by 3 bases, with 19 bases between. CDR3 sequence: CASSLLASSRREETQYF. CDR3 DNA: TGTGCCAGCAGCTTATTGGCAAGTAGTAGACGGGAAGAGACCCAGTACTTC.

The CDR3 DNA is TGCGCCAGCAGCCCAACTCACACAGATACGCAGTATTTT. Amino acid sequence: CASSPTHTDTQYF. The V and J genes are TRBV5-1 and TRBJ2-3, with D uncertain. Germline loops: CDR1 SGHRS, CDR2 YFSETQ. This CDR3 has 13 residues. Trimming shortened V by 4 bases and J by 2 bases, and 8 bases separated the two germline ends.

This chain's CDR3 is CASSLRGGAYEQYF. CDR3 coding DNA: TGTGCCAGCTCACTCCGGGGGGGAGCCTACGAGCAGTACTTC. The chain has TRBV18 and TRBJ2-7; 8 nucleotides match TRBD2. Trimming removed 4 bases from V and 2 bases from J; junction bases left unmatched: 4. Germline V CDR1 and CDR2: KGHSH, LQKENI. The CDR3 length is 14 residues.

The V call is TRBV30, the J call TRBJ2-7, with D hard to call. CDR1 and CDR2 from the germline V gene are GTSNPN and SVGIG (reference sequence). The CDR3 totals 12 residues. Trimming left V 2 bases short and J 3 bases short, with 8 bases between. The CDR3 DNA reads TGTGCCTGGAGTACAACGAACTACGAGCAGTACTTC. This sequence encodes CAWSTTNYEQYF.

This chain links TRBV9 with TRBJ2-5, with 7 bases that match TRBD2. V was clipped by 7 bases and J by 5 bases; unmatched bases: 14. CDR3 length: 15 residues. The germline V gene encodes CDR1 SGDLS and CDR2 YYNGEE. The CDR3 protein is CASGYQGGVGETQYF. The CDR3 bases are TGTGCCAGCGGCTATCAGGGAGGGGTCGGGGAGACCCAGTACTTC.

The chain uses TRBV5-1 and TRBJ1-1; D is unresolved. Germline V lookup: CDR1 SGHRS, CDR2 YFSETQ. This CDR3 region has 13 residues. Trimming left V 2 bases short and J 2 bases short, with 7 bases between. CDR3 residues: CASSFSGNTEAFF. The CDR3 coding sequence is TGCGCCAGCAGCTTCTCGGGTAACACTGAAGCTTTCTTT. The whole variable domain, remainder taken from reference TRBV5-1 and TRBJ1-1, is KAGVTQTPRYLIKTRGQQVTLSCSPISGHRSVSWYQQTPGQGLQFLFEYFSETQRNKGNFPGRFSGRQFSNSRSEMNVSTLELGDSALYLCASSFSGNTEAFFGQGTRLTVV.

This rearrangement joins TRBV7-9 to TRBJ1-2, with 10 bases that match TRBD1. V shed 4 bases, J shed 4 bases, and the junction held 9 bases outside the gene matches. CDR1 and CDR2 (germline): SEHNR, FQNEAQ (reference sequence). There are 16 residues in the CDR3. The CDR3 DNA is TGTGCCAGCAGCTGGGACAGGGGATCGGCCTCCTATGGCTACACCTTC. Protein: CASSWDRGSASYGYTF. The full variable domain, rest sourced from reference TRBV7-9 and TRBJ1-2, is DTGVSQNPRHKITKRGQNVTFRCDPISEHNRLYWYRQTLGQGPEFLTYFQNEAQLEKSRLLSDRFSAERPKGSFSTLEIQRTEQGDSAMYLCASSWDRGSASYGYTFGSGTRLTVV.

The chain recombines TRBV9 with TRBJ2-5; possibly TRBD2 for D (6 bases). The V and J ends lost 3 bases and 5 bases respectively, with 11 bases between them. This CDR3 contains 13 residues. Germline V gene sequence: CDR1 SGDLS, CDR2 YYNGEE. The CDR3: CASSDGGVETQYF. DNA of the CDR3: TGTGCCAGCAGCGACGGGGGTGTGGAGACCCAGTACTTC. Supplemented by reference TRBV9 and TRBJ2-5, the full variable domain reads DSGVTQTPKHLITATGQRVTLRCSPRSGDLSVYWYQQSLDQGLQFLIQYYNGEERAKGNILERFSAQQFPDLHSELNLSSLELGDSALYFCASSDGGVETQYFGPGTRLLVL.

The gene calls are TRBV2 and TRBJ1-4; possible D gene TRBD1, 5 bases. V was cut by 6 bases and J by 5 bases, with 13 bases left in between. Germline V lookup: CDR1 SNHLY, CDR2 FYNNEI. The CDR3 covers 14 residues. CDR3 in amino acids: CASSQRGENEKLFF. CDR3 DNA: TGTGCCAGCAGCCAACGGGGGGAAAATGAAAAACTGTTTTTT.

This chain connects TRBV6-5 to TRBJ1-2, with no clear D. There are 13 residues in the CDR3. Germline V gene sequence: CDR1 MNHEY, CDR2 SVGAGI. V lost 6 bases to trimming and J lost 3 bases, with 11 bases between them. CDR3 sequence (DNA): TGTGCCAGCAGCCCAACTCTGGACTATGGCTACACCTTC. It is translated as CASSPTLDYGYTF.

The rearrangement joins TRBV30 to TRBJ2-7; 10 bases align to TRBD1. There are 13 residues in the CDR3. V was pared by 2 bases and J by 6 bases, with 4 bases of the junction left unmatched. The germline CDR1 and CDR2 sequences are GTSNPN and SVGIG (reference sequence). The CDR3 bases are TGTGCCTGGAGTCGACAGGGGGCAAGCGAGCAGTACTTC. It translates to CAWSRQGASEQYF.

V usage is TRBV5-8 and J usage is TRBJ1-4, with TRBD1 matching 7 bases. CDR1 and CDR2 (germline): SGHTS, YDEGEE. With 2 bases clipped from V and 0 bases from J, the junction kept 4 bases outside the gene matches. The CDR3 length is 16 residues. The CDR3 reads CASSFGTVATNEKLFF. CDR3 nucleotide sequence: TGTGCCAGCAGCTTCGGGACAGTTGCAACTAATGAAAAACTGTTTTTT.

This chain uses TRBV5-1 with TRBJ2-1; D may be TRBD1 (5 bases). Trimming stripped 3 bases from V and 6 bases from J, with 7 bases between. The CDR3 has 12 residues. The germline CDR1 and CDR2 sequences are SGHRS and YFSETQ. The CDR3 protein is CASSSTGNEQFF. The CDR3 DNA reads TGCGCCAGCAGCTCAACAGGCAATGAGCAGTTCTTC.

The V and J genes are TRBV28 and TRBJ2-3; 7 bases are shared with TRBD2. Trimming removed 4 bases from V and 2 bases from J; junction bases left unmatched: 6. The CDR3 extends over 15 amino acids. The germline V gene encodes CDR1 MDHEN and CDR2 SYDVKM. The CDR3 DNA is TGTGCCAGCAGTTCGGCGGGAGCAGTCACAGATACGCAGTATTTT. It is translated as CASSSAGAVTDTQYF.

This chain joins TRBV19 and TRBJ2-7; 10 nucleotides align to TRBD2. The trim removed 4 bases at V and 2 bases at J, leaving 5 bases unmatched. The germline V gene encodes CDR1 LNHDA and CDR2 SQIVND (reference sequence). The CDR3 contains 15 residues. CDR3 sequence reads: CASSTTSGTAYEQYF. CDR3 DNA: TGTGCCAGTAGTACTACTAGCGGGACCGCCTACGAGCAGTACTTC.